This T cell receptor beta chain was profiled in a study of cytomegalovirus exposure and HLA in healthy donors. The junction had 6 bases not matched to a gene; V was cut back by 1 base and J by 6 bases. CDR1 is LGHNT, CDR2 FRNRAP, per germline. The CDR3 loop spans 15 amino acids. In the PCR, 60 Vbeta and 13 Jbeta primers were used. The method was immunoSEQ multiplex PCR; TCRdb's version includes in-frame clones alone and lacks a portion of them. Of fewer than 200,000 clones detected, more than 80% appear once; the ten largest clones hold 0.7% to 0.95%. The TCR comes from a woman aged 18-29 years in good health and CMV-seronegative. V gene TRBV12-5 combines with J gene TRBJ2-7; the match to TRBD1 covers 10 bases. The source material was PBMCs. This CDR3 is CASGLAGQGVGEQYF. CDR3 DNA sequence: TGTGCTAGTGGTTTGGCAGGACAGGGGGTAGGCGAGCAGTACTTC.